The 30 T cell receptor beta chains below were found in one sample sequenced in a study of blood T cell repertoires in COVID-19. The table came from immunoSEQ multiplex PCR; TCRdb's copy has only in-frame clones and leaves some out. The table shows approximately 90,000 clones, with about 79% occurring only once. The material sequenced was peripheral blood. The receptor source for this set is a man aged 55 to 69 with acute or convalescent COVID-19.

The V gene is TRBV4-3, the J gene TRBJ1-4; 10 bases match TRBD1. This CDR3 is 18 amino acids long. In germline, CDR1 is LGHNA, CDR2 YSLEER. V lost 4 bases to trimming and J lost 1 base; unmatched junction nucleotides: 9. The chain's CDR3 is CASSRGTGATLTNEKLFF. In nucleotides, the CDR3 is TGCGCCAGCAGCCGAGGGACAGGGGCGACCTTAACTAATGAAAAACTGTTTTTT.

This chain uses TRBV7-2 with TRBJ1-3; 9 bases fit TRBD1. V was clipped by 8 bases and J by 5 bases; unmatched bases: 10. CDR3 length: 15 residues. Germline-derived CDR1 and CDR2 are SGHTA and FQGNSA. The CDR3 DNA is TGTGCCAGCGGGTGGGGACAGGGCATAAGAAACACCATATATTTT. Protein sequence: CASGWGQGIRNTIYF.

The rearrangement joins TRBV6-5 to TRBJ1-1, with D tentatively TRBD1 (6 bases). V lost 0 bases and J lost 4, with 12 bases in between. The CDR3 totals 15 residues. Germline V CDR1 and CDR2: MNHEY, SVGAGI. CDR3 residues: CASSYSPARGTEAFF. The CDR3 DNA reads as TGTGCCAGCAGTTACTCGCCGGCCAGGGGCACTGAAGCTTTCTTT.

The chain is built from TRBV2 and TRBJ1-4; 7 bases match TRBD1. The CDR3 runs 14 residues. Germline V gene data show CDR1 as SNHLY and CDR2 as FYNNEI. V shed 6 bases, J shed 2 bases, and the junction held 3 bases outside the gene matches. The CDR3 sequence is CASSNRGTNEKLFF. As DNA, the CDR3 is TGTGCCAGCAGCAACAGGGGCACTAATGAAAAACTGTTTTTT.

V gene TRBV7-2 combines with J gene TRBJ1-6; D is uncertain. The V gene's germline CDR1 is SGHTA and CDR2 FQGNSA. The CDR3 length is 16 residues. V was clipped by 5 bases and J by 0 bases, with 11 bases between them. The CDR3 loop is CASSADWSSYNSPLHF. The CDR3 bases are TGTGCCAGCAGCGCCGACTGGAGCTCCTATAATTCACCCCTCCACTTT.

This rearrangement joins TRBV7-2 to TRBJ1-2, with TRBD1 matching over 7 bases. The V gene's germline CDR1 is SGHTA and CDR2 FQGNSA. This CDR3 comprises 12 residues. The V segment lost 5 bases and the J segment 10 bases; nucleotides outside the gene matches: 7. CDR3 region: CASSPRQGFYTF. The CDR3 coding sequence is TGTGCCAGCAGCCCACGACAGGGTTTCTACACCTTC. Drawing the rest from reference TRBV7-2 and TRBJ1-2, the complete variable domain is GAGVSQSPSNKVTEKGKDVELRCDPISGHTALYWYRQSLGQGLEFLIYFQGNSAPDKSGLPSDRFSAERTGGSVSTLTIQRTQQEDSAVYLCASSPRQGFYTFGSGTRLTVV.

The V call is TRBV11-2, the J call TRBJ2-2, with 10 nucleotides matching TRBD1. Trimming removed 5 bases from V and 6 bases from J; junction bases left unmatched: 9. This CDR3 comprises 16 residues. Germline loops: CDR1 SGHAT, CDR2 FQNNGV. CDR3 coding DNA: TGTGCCAGCAGCCCGGGGAGGACAGGGGGTTCCGGGGAGCTGTTTTTT. Encoded protein: CASSPGRTGGSGELFF.

The chain couples TRBV24-1 to TRBJ2-7, with 7 positions matching TRBD1. Looked up from germline, CDR1 is KGHDR and CDR2 is SFDVKD. Losses at the gene ends were 9 bases for V and 4 bases for J; bases not matched to a gene: 11. The CDR3 spans 14 residues. CDR3 DNA: TGTGCCACCGCCCGGACAGGCAAGGAGTACGAGCAGTACGTC. As protein: CATARTGKEYEQYV.

This chain joins TRBV7-2 and TRBJ1-5; 8 nucleotides line up with TRBD1. This CDR3 spans 15 amino acids. Germline V lookup: CDR1 SGHTA, CDR2 FQGNSA. J was trimmed by 4 bases and V by 2 bases; bases with no gene match: 4. In DNA form, the CDR3 reads TGTGCCAGCAGCTTATATCAGGGGGCAAATCAGCCCCAGCATTTT. Amino acid sequence: CASSLYQGANQPQHF.

This clone was detected only a few times. The chain carries TRBV15 and TRBJ2-1; 10 bases are shared with TRBD1. The CDR3 has 17 residues. CDR1 and CDR2 (germline): LNHNV, YYDKDF (reference sequence). The V and J ends lost 0 bases and 9 bases, in that order; junction bases with no gene match: 11. Here the CDR3 DNA reads TGTGCCACCAGCAGAGATGGCCTGACAGGGGGCCGGGGTGAGCAGTTCTTC. This sequence encodes CATSRDGLTGGRGEQFF.

This clone was seen only once. V usage is TRBV2 and J usage is TRBJ1-1; D is possibly TRBD1 (6 bases). The CDR3 has 13 amino acids. Trimming removed 6 bases from V and 1 base from J, with 9 bases in between. Germline V gene lookup returns CDR1 SNHLY and CDR2 FYNNEI. CDR3 sequence (DNA): TGTGCCAGCAGGGCGGACAGGAACACTGAAGCTTTCTTT. Amino acid sequence: CASRADRNTEAFF.

The chain combines TRBV6-1 with TRBJ2-7; D possibly corresponds to TRBD1 (5 bases). Germline CDR1 and CDR2: MNHNS and SASEGT. V was cut by 4 bases and J by 2 bases, with 18 bases left in between. This CDR3 has 16 residues. In DNA, the CDR3 is TGTGCCAGCAGTGCTTATCGACAGCAGCCCCCCTACGAGCAGTACGTC. Translated, it gives CASSAYRQQPPYEQYV.

This clone has just a few counts. V and J are TRBV28 and TRBJ2-2; 9 nucleotides match TRBD1. This CDR3 spans 16 amino acids. The germline gives CDR1 MDHEN, CDR2 SYDVKM. The V and J ends lost 6 bases and 2 bases, in that order; junction bases with no gene match: 7. Here the CDR3 DNA reads TGTGCCAGCAGACCTTGGGACAGGGCTAACACCGGGGAGCTGTTTTTT. Translating gives CASRPWDRANTGELFF.

The chain has TRBV4-1 and TRBJ2-1; no firm D call. The germline V gene encodes CDR1 MGHRA and CDR2 YSYEKL. V shed 0 bases and J shed 0 bases, with 9 bases lying between them. The CDR3 sequence is 16 residues long. The CDR3 bases are TGCGCCAGCAGCCAAGAGGTACGCGGCTCCTACAATGAGCAGTTCTTC. It codes for CASSQEVRGSYNEQFF.

The V call is TRBV18, the J call TRBJ1-1; 7 bases map to TRBD1. V lost 5 bases and J lost 4; bases outside the gene matches: 7. The germline V gene encodes CDR1 KGHSH and CDR2 LQKENI. This CDR3 is built from 14 residues. The DNA of the CDR3 is TGTGCCAGCTCATCTCACAGGGGCGGCACTGAAGCTTTCTTT. Amino acid sequence: CASSSHRGGTEAFF.

The chain uses TRBV7-3 and TRBJ1-5; D might be TRBD1 (5 bases). Germline V gives CDR1 SGHTA, CDR2 FQGTGA. The CDR3 spans 13 residues. Trimming removed 10 bases from V and 7 bases from J, with 17 bases in between. This CDR3 is CATEDIRRQPQHF. For the CDR3, the DNA is TGTGCCACCGAGGACATCCGGCGCCAGCCCCAGCATTTT. Using reference TRBV7-3 and TRBJ1-5 for the parts outside the CDR3, the full variable domain is GAGVSQTPSNKVTEKGKYVELRCDPISGHTALYWYRQSLGQGPEFLIYFQGTGAADDSGLPNDRFFAVRPEGSVSTLKIQRTERGDSAVYLCATEDIRRQPQHFGDGTRLSIL.

This clone turned up a few times. The V gene is TRBV6-4, the J gene TRBJ1-2; D is possibly TRBD1 (6 bases). V was pared by 10 bases and J by 4 bases, with 25 bases between. The CDR3 is made up of 16 amino acids. CDR1 and CDR2 (germline): MRHNA, SNTAGT. The CDR3 DNA is TGTGCCACCAAATGGGGATGTTGGGCAGGGGCCTATGGCTACACCTTC. Amino acids: CATKWGCWAGAYGYTF.

The V call is TRBV4-1, the J call TRBJ1-4; a weak D match, TRBD1 (5 bases). The germline V and J ends were trimmed by 1 base and 4 bases, with 10 bases remaining between them. The CDR3 is 15 amino acids. Germline V gives CDR1 MGHRA, CDR2 YSYEKL. CDR3 loop: CASSQVGGYNEKLFF. The CDR3 coding sequence is TGCGCCAGCAGCCAAGTTGGGGGGTATAATGAAAAACTGTTTTTT.

The chain has TRBV2 and TRBJ1-5, with D possibly matching TRBD1 (5 bases). This CDR3 has 14 amino acids. Trimming removed 4 bases from V and 2 bases from J, with 9 bases in between. CDR1 and CDR2 from the germline V gene are SNHLY and FYNNEI. CDR3 DNA: TGTGCCAGCAGTGTAGGAGGGGGCAATCAGCCCCAGCATTTT. Encoded protein: CASSVGGGNQPQHF.

The CDR3 DNA reads as TGTGCCAGCAGTTTAGGGGGGGCAAGTGAAAAACTGTTTTTT. It specifies CASSLGGASEKLFF. This chain links TRBV27 with TRBJ1-4; D perhaps matches TRBD1 (6 bases). Trimming took off 2 bases at V and 7 bases at J, with 11 bases between the two ends. The CDR3 runs to 14 residues. The V gene's germline CDR1 is MNHEY and CDR2 SMNVEV (reference sequence).

The chain recombines TRBV11-2 with TRBJ2-1; tentative D call: TRBD2 (5 bases). The CDR3 covers 16 residues. The V end lost 1 base, the J end lost 4 bases, and 14 bases lay between the germline ends. The germline gives CDR1 SGHAT, CDR2 FQNNGV. The CDR3 spells CASSLVAGRTYNEQFF. Here the CDR3 DNA reads TGTGCCAGCAGCTTAGTGGCCGGCAGGACTTACAATGAGCAGTTCTTC.

V is TRBV2 and J is TRBJ1-2; D is perhaps TRBD1 (6 bases). Trimming stripped 7 bases from V and 5 bases from J, with 20 bases between. The CDR3 runs 15 residues. The germline gives CDR1 SNHLY, CDR2 FYNNEI. The CDR3 spells CASKFPGQLLYGYTF. CDR3 coding DNA: TGTGCCAGCAAGTTCCCGGGACAACTCCTATATGGCTACACCTTC.

The gene calls are TRBV5-6 and TRBJ1-3; 7 nucleotides line up with TRBD1. The germline gives CDR1 SGHDT, CDR2 YYEEEE. Trimming at V came to 1 base and at J to 2 bases, leaving 3 bases not matched to a gene. This CDR3 has 15 amino acids. The DNA for the CDR3 is TGTGCCAGCAGCTTGTTCGACAGGGCTGGAAACACCATATATTTT. Its protein is CASSLFDRAGNTIYF.

The rearrangement links TRBV28 to TRBJ1-5; D is perhaps TRBD1 (5 bases). The CDR3 extends over 16 amino acids. Looked up from germline, CDR1 is MDHEN and CDR2 is SYDVKM. V was clipped by 3 bases and J by 3 bases, with 15 bases between them. The CDR3, as DNA: TGTGCCAGCAGTTTTTATCAGGGCCCTTTCAATCAGCCCCAGCATTTT. This gives the protein CASSFYQGPFNQPQHF.

The chain uses TRBV4-3 and TRBJ2-3; 9 nucleotides align to TRBD1. Unmatched junction bases numbered 3, after V lost 3 bases and J lost 2 bases. The CDR3 contains 15 residues. Germline lookup yields CDR1 LGHNA and CDR2 YSLEER. The CDR3 DNA reads TGCGCCAGCAGCCACGGACAGGGGTTCACAGATACGCAGTATTTT. Amino acid sequence: CASSHGQGFTDTQYF.

The gene calls are TRBV30 and TRBJ1-5; TRBD1 aligns across 8 bases. Trimming at V came to 0 bases and at J to 4 bases, leaving 14 bases not matched to a gene. The germline V gene encodes CDR1 GTSNPN and CDR2 SVGIG (reference sequence). The CDR3 covers 18 residues. The CDR3 loop is CAWSVRSKDRAWNQPQHF. The CDR3 DNA reads as TGTGCCTGGAGTGTACGAAGTAAGGACAGGGCGTGGAATCAGCCCCAGCATTTT. Complete variable domain (other parts from reference TRBV30 and TRBJ1-5): SQTIHQWPATLVQPVGSPLSLECTVEGTSNPNLYWYRQAAGRGLQLLFYSVGIGQISSEVPQNLSASRPQDRQFILSSKKLLLSDSGFYLCAWSVRSKDRAWNQPQHFGDGTRLSIL.

The chain carries TRBV19 and TRBJ1-3; D gene ambiguous. Germline V lookup: CDR1 LNHDA, CDR2 SQIVND (reference sequence). The CDR3 extends over 13 amino acids. With 3 bases removed from V and 7 bases from J, the gap between germline ends came to 10 bases. The DNA of the CDR3 is TGTGCCAGTAGTATGGTTATGCGGAACACCATATATTTT. Translated, it gives CASSMVMRNTIYF. Full variable domain (rest looked up from reference TRBV19 and TRBJ1-3): DGGITQSPKYLFRKEGQNVTLSCEQNLNHDAMYWYRQDPGQGLRLIYYSQIVNDFQKGDIAEGYSVSREKKESFPLTVTSAQKNPTAFYLCASSMVMRNTIYFGEGSWLTVV.

The chain links TRBV5-4 to TRBJ1-2; 10 bases are a match to TRBD1. Germline CDR1 and CDR2: SGHNT and YYREEE (reference sequence). Unmatched junction bases numbered 13, after V lost 4 bases and J lost 4 bases. The CDR3 has 17 amino acids. The CDR3 region has the DNA TGTGCCAGCAGCCTAGATAAAATGACAGGGGGCGTCTATGGCTACACCTTC. This sequence encodes CASSLDKMTGGVYGYTF.

V and J are TRBV7-2 and TRBJ1-3; 9 nucleotides match TRBD1. CDR3 size: 16 residues. V dropped 6 bases and J dropped 3; count of bases not matched to a gene: 9. CDR1 and CDR2 from the germline V gene are SGHTA and FQGNSA. The CDR3: CASRQQGALSGNTIYF. Here the CDR3 DNA reads TGTGCCAGCAGACAACAGGGGGCTTTAAGTGGAAACACCATATATTTT.

V and J are TRBV19 and TRBJ1-1; D possibly corresponds to TRBD1 (6 bases). The germline V gene has CDR1 LNHDA and CDR2 SQIVND (reference sequence). The CDR3 has 16 amino acids. Trimming left V 5 bases short and J 0 bases short, with 16 bases between. DNA of the CDR3: TGTGCCAGTAGTGTGCGGACAGTAACGCTGAACACTGAAGCTTTCTTT. Residues: CASSVRTVTLNTEAFF.